Listed below are T cell receptor beta chains from one sample, sequenced in a study of cytotoxic CD8 clonotypes in ibrutinib-treated CLL. Sequencing was performed with immunoSEQ multiplex PCR; in TCRdb, only in-frame clones are kept and a portion is missing. The repertoire holds approximately 320,000 clones, with roughly two thirds as singletons. Here the sequenced sample was PBMCs, taken after 36 months of ibrutinib treatment. Every receptor here comes from a human donor with chronic lymphocytic leukemia. Both conserved end residues are part of each CDR3. Each record gives: clone size, J gene, V gene, D gene, CDR3 protein, CDR3 DNA. D genes are given only for firm matches. Clone size, where shown, is once, few, many, or a class for clones that have expanded.

NA TRBJ2-3 TRBV5-1 NA CASSLVAGAYTDTQYF TGCGCCAGCAGCTTGGTAGCAGGGGCTTACACAGATACGCAGTATTTT
NA TRBJ1-1 TRBV9 TRBD1 CASSATGGSATEAFF TGTGCCAGCAGCGCCACAGGGGGCTCGGCCACTGAAGCTTTCTTT
NA TRBJ1-2 TRBV29-1 TRBD1 CSVEARDRGKINYGYTF TGCAGCGTTGAAGCCAGGGACAGGGGGAAAATTAACTATGGCTACACCTTC
NA TRBJ2-7 TRBV7-8 NA CASSSMPRGLASYEQYF TGTGCCAGCAGCTCCATGCCCAGAGGCCTCGCCTCCTACGAGCAGTACTTC
NA TRBJ1-3 TRBV11-2 NA CASSPQALGNTIYF TGTGCCAGCAGCCCACAGGCTCTAGGAAACACCATATATTTT
NA TRBJ2-7 TRBV9 NA CASSVLVLTYEQYF TGTGCCAGCAGCGTACTAGTCCTTACGTACGAGCAGTACTTC
NA TRBJ2-3 TRBV5-6 NA CASSYMVGYPQDTQYF TGTGCCAGCAGCTACATGGTGGGATACCCACAAGATACGCAGTATTTT
NA TRBJ2-1 TRBV5-1 TRBD2 CASSVTSGGPYGSYNEQFF TGCGCCAGCAGCGTAACTAGCGGGGGGCCCTACGGATCCTACAATGAGCAGTTCTTC
NA TRBJ1-2 TRBV2 NA CASSIQPGSVYGYTF TGTGCCAGCAGCATACAGCCCGGGAGTGTTTATGGCTACACCTTC
NA TRBJ2-7 TRBV7-9 NA CASSLRDTSYAQYF TGTGCCAGCAGCCTCCGGGACACCTCCTACGCGCAGTACTTC
NA TRBJ2-7 TRBV21-1 NA CANPGGTSGKGYEQYF TGTGCCAACCCAGGCGGGACTAGCGGGAAGGGTTACGAGCAGTACTTC
NA TRBJ2-5 TRBV19 NA CASRPNDRETQYF TGTGCCAGTAGGCCCAATGATCGAGAGACCCAGTACTTC
NA TRBJ2-1 TRBV7-8 NA CASSWDTVDYNEQFF TGTGCCAGCAGCTGGGACACGGTGGACTACAATGAGCAGTTCTTC
NA TRBJ1-2 TRBV4-1 TRBD1 CASSQGDSESYGYTF TGCGCCAGCAGCCAGGGGGACAGCGAGAGCTATGGCTACACCTTC
once TRBJ1-5 TRBV7-6 NA CASSLEGSRHQPQHF TGTGCCAGCAGCCTTGAGGGCTCCCGGCATCAGCCCCAGCATTTT
NA TRBJ2-2 TRBV9 NA CASSVRPNTGELFF TGTGCCAGCAGCGTACGGCCGAACACCGGGGAGCTGTTTTTT
NA TRBJ1-2 TRBV29-1 NA CSVERGYGYTF TGCAGCGTTGAGAGGGGCTATGGCTACACCTTC